This record looks at one TCR beta chain sequence and its context. Its antigen is undetermined. Specified time point: week 35, safety follow-up. What each vaccine dose contained was 300 ug of mutant IDH1 20-mer peptide, accompanied by topical imiquimod. The assay was immunoSEQ multiplex PCR, and TCRdb's table has in-frame clones only and misses some. The table shows about 48,000 clones, with more than 65% occurring only once. The CDR3 totals 15 residues. Germline V gene lookup returns CDR1 SGDLS and CDR2 YYNGEE. Unmatched junction bases numbered 5, after V lost 4 bases and J lost 3 bases. This entry belongs to a study of a mutant IDH1 vaccine in newly diagnosed glioma. Study information: Before enrollment, the patients had been treated with radiotherapy alone, temozolomide alone, or both together. Most of them had received both.

The input for sequencing was PBMCs, taken from a glioma patient whose treatment included an IDH1 peptide vaccine. The receptor's source is a man aged 35 to 55 with glioma. The rearrangement uses TRBV9 and TRBJ2-3, with TRBD1 matching over 10 bases. Here the CDR3 reads CASSLRTGGTDTQYF. CDR3 sequence (DNA): TGTGCCAGCAGCTTGCGGACAGGGGGGACAGATACGCAGTATTTT.